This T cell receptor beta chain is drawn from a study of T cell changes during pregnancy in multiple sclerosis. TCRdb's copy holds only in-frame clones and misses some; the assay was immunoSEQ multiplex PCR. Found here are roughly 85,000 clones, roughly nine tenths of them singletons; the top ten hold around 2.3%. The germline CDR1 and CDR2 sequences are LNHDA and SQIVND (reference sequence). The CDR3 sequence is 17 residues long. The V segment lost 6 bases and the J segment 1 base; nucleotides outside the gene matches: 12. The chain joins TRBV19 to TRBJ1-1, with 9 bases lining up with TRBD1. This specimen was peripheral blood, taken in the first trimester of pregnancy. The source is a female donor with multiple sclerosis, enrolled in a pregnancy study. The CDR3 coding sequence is TGTGCCAGTAGCAGGGCCGGGACAGGGACTTCGAACACTGAAGCTTTCTTT. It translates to CASSRAGTGTSNTEAFF.